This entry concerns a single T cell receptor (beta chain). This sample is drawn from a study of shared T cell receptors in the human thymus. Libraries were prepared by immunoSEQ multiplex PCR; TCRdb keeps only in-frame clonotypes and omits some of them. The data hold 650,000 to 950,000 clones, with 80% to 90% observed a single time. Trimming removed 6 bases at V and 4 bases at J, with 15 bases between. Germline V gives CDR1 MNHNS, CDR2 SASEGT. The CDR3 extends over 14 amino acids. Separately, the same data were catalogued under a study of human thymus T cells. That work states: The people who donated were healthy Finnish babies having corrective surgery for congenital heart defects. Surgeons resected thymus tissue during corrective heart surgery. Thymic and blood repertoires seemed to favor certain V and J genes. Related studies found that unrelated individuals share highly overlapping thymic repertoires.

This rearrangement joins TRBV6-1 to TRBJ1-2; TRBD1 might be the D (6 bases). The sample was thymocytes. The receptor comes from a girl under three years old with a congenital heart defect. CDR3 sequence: CASRKLDRPYGYTF. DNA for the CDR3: TGTGCCAGCAGGAAACTTGACAGGCCCTATGGCTACACCTTC.